This T cell receptor (beta chain) derives from a study of T cell responses to AZD1222 COVID-19 vaccine. Broader study findings: Researchers took repertoire samples only after the peak T cell response had come. It should be noted that donors were predominantly white British and more often female, and clonal diversity was possibly underestimated. Regions 160-218 and 743-854 dominated among vaccine-associated CD4 TCRs spanning spike.

Sequencing used immunoSEQ multiplex PCR; TCRdb keeps in-frame clones, though not all of them. The repertoire holds over 200,000 clones, with roughly 94% as singletons. Remarks on this clone: Its cognate antigen is unknown.

This specimen consisted of peripheral blood, obtained 28 days after the second dose of the MenACWY control vaccine. This TCR was sampled from an adult who received the MenACWY meningococcal vaccine as a control.

CDR3 sequence: CASSLDRTYEQYF. The CDR3, as DNA: TGTGCCAGCAGTTTAGACAGGACCTACGAGCAGTACTTC. The gene calls are TRBV27 and TRBJ2-7, with D perhaps matching TRBD1 (6 bases). This CDR3 has 13 residues. Germline lookup yields CDR1 MNHEY and CDR2 SMNVEV (reference sequence). With 2 bases removed from V and 2 bases from J, the gap between germline ends came to 7 bases.